Listed below are T cell receptor beta chains from one sample, sequenced in a study of type 1 regulatory T cells. TCRdb itself ran the reads through MiXCR, one entry per CDR3 protein. Of some 100,000 distinct CDR3 sequences detected, about 28% appear once; the ten largest clones hold around 2.2%. Sequenced input: CD4+ T cells, either the whole sample or a sorted fraction (not recorded which). The source is a human donor in good health. Each CDR3 is given with its conserved first and last residue. D genes are given only for firm matches. The listing skips clone size in some rows; elsewhere it reads once, few, many or a size class.

v_gene	d_gene	abundance	j_gene	CDR3nt	CDR3aa
TRBV5-1	TRBD2	-	TRBJ2-3	TGCGCCAGCAGCAACCGGACTAGCGGGATGCCCCATCAGTATTTT	CASSNRTSGMPHQYF
TRBV10-1	-	-	TRBJ2-7	TGCGCCAGCACCCGGAACACCGAATCCTACGAGCAGTACTTC	CASTRNTESYEQYF
TRBV6-5	TRBD2	-	TRBJ2-2	TGTGCCAGCAGTCCCCTCGGGACTAGCGACGCCGGGGAGCTGTTTTTT	CASSPLGTSDAGELFF
TRBV25-1	-	-	TRBJ1-3	TGTGCCAGCATGGGGTACAGGGCGCGTGGAAACACCATATATTTT	CASMGYRARGNTIYF
TRBV11-3	TRBD1	-	TRBJ2-7	TGTGCCAGCAGCCCCGGCGGGTCAGGGGGATCCTACGAGCAGTACTTC	CASSPGGSGGSYEQYF
TRBV5-1	-	-	TRBJ2-5	TGCGCCAGCTGGTCCATAGCGGAAAACCAAGAGACCCAGTACTTC	CASWSIAENQETQYF
TRBV5-6	-	-	TRBJ2-2	TGTGCCAGCAGTCTCAAGTTCGGCGGGGAGCTGTTTTTT	CASSLKFGGELFF
TRBV12-3/TRBV12-4	-	few	TRBJ1-2	TGTGCCAGCAGTTTAGCTCCGGGACGAATGAGGGTTAGCTATGGCTACACCTTC	CASSLAPGRMRVSYGYTF
TRBV19	-	once	TRBJ1-1	TGTGCCAGTAGTATCTCGGTGAACACTGAAGCTTTCTTT	CASSISVNTEAFF
TRBV7-9	-	-	TRBJ1-3	TGTGCCAGCAGCTTAGGTGGAGCGCCTTCTGGAAACACCATATATTTT	CASSLGGAPSGNTIYF
TRBV5-1	TRBD2	-	TRBJ2-3	TGCGCCAGCCGTCTAGCGGGGTTCACAGATACGCAGTATTTT	CASRLAGFTDTQYF
TRBV28	-	-	TRBJ2-1	TGTGCCAGCAGTTCAGGGGATAGCTCCTACAATGAGCAGTTCTTC	CASSSGDSSYNEQFF
TRBV3-1	TRBD1	-	TRBJ1-1	TGTGCCAGCAGCCAAGTGTCAGGGGGTGAGTACACTGAAGCTTTCTTT	CASSQVSGGEYTEAFF
TRBV7-9	-	few	TRBJ2-3	TGTGCCAGCAGCTTTCAGGGAACAGATACGCAGTATTTT	CASSFQGTDTQYF
TRBV6-5	TRBD2	-	TRBJ2-7	TGTGCCACAAAATCTAGCGGGAGCGCCTACGAGCAGTACTTC	CATKSSGSAYEQYF
TRBV28	TRBD1	-	TRBJ2-7	TGTGCCAGCACCCGAGAGGGGACAGAGGACCCCTACGAGCAGTACTTC	CASTREGTEDPYEQYF
TRBV10-3	TRBD2	few	TRBJ2-3	TGTGCCACCATCCACCCCGGGACTAGCGGCTCAGATACGCAGTATTTT	CATIHPGTSGSDTQYF
TRBV7-8	TRBD1	-	TRBJ1-5	TGTGCCAGCAGCTTAAGGGACAGGGGCACGTTTAGCAATCAGCCCCAGCATTTT	CASSLRDRGTFSNQPQHF
TRBV20-1	-	few	TRBJ1-2	TGCAGTGCTAGAGAGGGTTGGGAAGGCTACACCTTC	CSAREGWEGYTF
TRBV10-3	-	few	TRBJ1-2	TGTGCCATCAGTGAGTCTCATCCACCCCTCTATGGCTACACCTTC	CAISESHPPLYGYTF
TRBV3-1	TRBD2	-	TRBJ2-5	TGTGCCAGCAGCCAAGATTTAGCTAGCGGGGACCGAGAGACCCAGTACTTC	CASSQDLASGDRETQYF
TRBV28	-	few	TRBJ1-4	TGTGCCAGCAGGAAAACCGGGAAAAATGAAAAACTGTTTTTT	CASRKTGKNEKLFF
TRBV5-4	TRBD1	-	TRBJ2-5	TGTGCCAGCAGCCCGGGACAGCGCCAAGAGACCCAGTACTTC	CASSPGQRQETQYF
TRBV7-2	-	-	TRBJ2-3	TGTGCCAGCAGCCCGCGGGGGCTGGGATTTACATCTAGCACAGATACGCAGTATTTT	CASSPRGLGFTSSTDTQYF
TRBV7-2	TRBD1	-	TRBJ2-7	TGTGCCAGCAGCCCAAGGAGGGGACAGGGGAACTACGAGCAGTACTTC	CASSPRRGQGNYEQYF
TRBV3-1	-	-	TRBJ2-2	TGTGCCAGCAGCTCAAGTTGGGCGAACATCGGGGAGCTGTTTTTT	CASSSSWANIGELFF
TRBV12-3/TRBV12-4	TRBD2	few	TRBJ2-7	TGTGCCAGCAGTTTTGCCCCCTCTAGCGGGAGTATGTACGAGCAGTACTTC	CASSFAPSSGSMYEQYF
TRBV29-1	-	few	TRBJ1-4	TGCAGCGTTGCGAGGAGTGAAAAACTGTTTTTT	CSVARSEKLFF
TRBV18	-	-	TRBJ2-5	TGTGCCAGCTCACCGAAGATAAACCTAGAGACCCAGTACTTC	CASSPKINLETQYF
TRBV20-1	TRBD2	-	TRBJ2-7	TGCAGTGGGACTAGCGGGAGGGATATAACCTACGAGCAGTACTTC	CSGTSGRDITYEQYF
TRBV6-6	-	many	TRBJ1-5	TGTGCCAGCAGCCTGAGTGGGGGACCAGGGCCCCAGCATTTT	CASSLSGGPGPQHF
TRBV5-1	TRBD2	-	TRBJ2-7	TGCGCCAGCAGCTTGGCAGGGACTAGCGGAATCTACGAGCAGTACTTC	CASSLAGTSGIYEQYF
TRBV6-6	-	few	TRBJ2-5	TGTGCTAGCAGTACCGGGACGGGCTGGGGGACCCAGTACTTC	CASSTGTGWGTQYF
TRBV6-5	TRBD2	-	TRBJ2-5	TGTGCCAGCACCGAAAAACTAGCGGGAGGGCCCGGGACCCAGTACTTC	CASTEKLAGGPGTQYF
TRBV5-1	TRBD2	-	TRBJ2-5	TGCGCCAGCAGCCCGCGGACTAGCGTCAGGCAAGAGACCCAGTACTTC	CASSPRTSVRQETQYF
TRBV15	-	few	TRBJ1-3	TGTGCCACCAGCAGAACCTCGGGGGGCCGATCCGGAAACACCATATATTTT	CATSRTSGGRSGNTIYF
TRBV5-1	-	-	TRBJ2-3	TGCGCCAGCAGCTTGCGGGGTCTCAACACAGATACGCAGTATTTT	CASSLRGLNTDTQYF
TRBV14	TRBD1	-	TRBJ1-2	TGTGCCAGCAGCCGCTCGGGGGGGACAGGGGCGAACTATGGCTACACCTTC	CASSRSGGTGANYGYTF
TRBV5-4	-	-	TRBJ1-1	TGTGCCAGCAGCTTGGGCAGGGATGGCACTGAAGCTTTCTTT	CASSLGRDGTEAFF
TRBV7-9	TRBD2	-	TRBJ2-1	TGTGCCAGCAGCTCGTCCGGGACTAGCCTCGATGAGCAGTTCTTC	CASSSSGTSLDEQFF
TRBV7-2	-	-	TRBJ2-6	TGTGCCAGCAGCTTAGGGGCTCTGGGGGCCAACGTCCTGACTTTC	CASSLGALGANVLTF
TRBV3-1	-	-	TRBJ1-2	TGTGCCAGCAGCCAAGGTGACGTGTATGGCTACACCTTC	CASSQGDVYGYTF
TRBV5-5	-	-	TRBJ2-2	TGTGCCAGCAGCCTCAGGGTCTTAATATCCGGGGAGCTGTTTTTT	CASSLRVLISGELFF
TRBV27	TRBD1	-	TRBJ2-7	TGTGCCAGCAGAAGGACAGGGGGTCTCTCTTACGAGCAGTACTTC	CASRRTGGLSYEQYF
TRBV6-2/TRBV6-3	-	-	TRBJ2-1	TGTGCCAGCCTCTCGGGGAACTGGAACTACAATGAGCAGTTCTTC	CASLSGNWNYNEQFF
TRBV9	-	-	TRBJ1-1	TGTGCCAGCAGCGTAGGGGGGCAGACGAACACTGAAGCTTTCTTT	CASSVGGQTNTEAFF
TRBV15	-	-	TRBJ1-2	TGTGCCACCAGCAGAGAAAAGGGGGTAGGTGGCTACACCTTC	CATSREKGVGGYTF
TRBV6-5	-	-	TRBJ2-1	TGTGCCAGCACTGATAGGGTGAATGAGCAGTTCTTC	CASTDRVNEQFF